The 2 T cell receptor beta chains below were found in one sample sequenced in a study of cytomegalovirus exposure and HLA in healthy donors. Primers for the PCR totalled 60 Vbeta and 13 Jbeta. This table comes from immunoSEQ multiplex PCR, and its TCRdb copy is limited to in-frame clones, with some not included. The data show 150,000 to 200,000 clones, approximately 81% seen once. Sequenced: PBMCs. These receptors were taken from a woman younger than 45 in good health and CMV-seronegative.

Here the CDR3 reads CAWSVRQGRIYSGANVLTF. DNA for the CDR3: TGTGCCTGGAGTGTCCGACAGGGGCGAATATACTCTGGGGCCAACGTCCTGACTTTC. The V gene is TRBV30, the J gene TRBJ2-6; 8 nucleotides match TRBD1. The CDR3 has 19 residues. The germline gives CDR1 GTSNPN, CDR2 SVGIG (reference sequence). The V segment lost 0 bases and the J segment 0 bases; nucleotides outside the gene matches: 10.

The J gene is TRBJ2-3, the V gene TRBV9; 9 nucleotides match TRBD2. V shed 4 bases and J 1 base; nucleotides not matched to a gene: 4. Germline V gives CDR1 SGDLS, CDR2 YYNGEE. The CDR3 totals 15 residues. In nucleotides, the CDR3 is TGTGCCAGCAGCCAGCGGGAGGCTGGCACAGATACGCAGTATTTT. It translates to CASSQREAGTDTQYF.